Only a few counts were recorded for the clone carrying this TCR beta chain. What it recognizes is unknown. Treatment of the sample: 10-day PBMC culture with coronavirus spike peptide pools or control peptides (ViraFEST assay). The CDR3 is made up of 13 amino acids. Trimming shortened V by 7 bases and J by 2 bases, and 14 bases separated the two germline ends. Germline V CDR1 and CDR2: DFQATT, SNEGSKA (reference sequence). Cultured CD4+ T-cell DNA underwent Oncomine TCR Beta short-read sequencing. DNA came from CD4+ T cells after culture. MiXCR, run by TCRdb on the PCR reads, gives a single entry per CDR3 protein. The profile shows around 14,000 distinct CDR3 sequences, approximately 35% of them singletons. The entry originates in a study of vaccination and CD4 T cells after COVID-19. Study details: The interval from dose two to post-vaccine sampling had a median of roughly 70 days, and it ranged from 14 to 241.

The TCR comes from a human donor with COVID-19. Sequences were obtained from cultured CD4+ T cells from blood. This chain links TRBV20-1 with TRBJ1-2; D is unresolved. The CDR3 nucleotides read TGCAGTGTCCGTCCAAAATCGAACTATGGCTACACCTTC. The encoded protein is CSVRPKSNYGYTF.